The 22 T cell receptor beta chains presented below share a single source sample, sequenced in a study of blood T cell repertoires in COVID-19. Sequencing used immunoSEQ multiplex PCR; TCRdb keeps in-frame clones, though not all of them. The sample yields about 140,000 clones, about 86% seen once. The source material was peripheral blood. Every receptor here comes from a woman aged 55-69 years with acute or convalescent COVID-19.

This clone appeared a single time. V and J are TRBV28 and TRBJ2-7, with D possibly matching TRBD1 (6 bases). In germline, CDR1 is MDHEN, CDR2 SYDVKM. The V end was cut by 6 bases, the J end by 2 bases, with 11 bases between. The CDR3 is made up of 13 amino acids. The CDR3 region is CASRTTGTYEQYF. The CDR3 DNA sequence: TGTGCCAGCAGGACGACAGGTACCTACGAGCAGTACTTC.

The chain has TRBV7-8 and TRBJ1-2, with 12 positions matching TRBD1. The V segment lost 0 bases and the J segment 6 bases; nucleotides outside the gene matches: 5. The CDR3 length is 16 residues. Germline V gene data show CDR1 as SGHVS and CDR2 as FQNEAQ. CDR3 sequence reads: CASSLAGTGGSDGYTF. In DNA, the CDR3 is TGTGCCAGCAGCTTAGCTGGGACAGGGGGCTCGGATGGCTACACCTTC.

CDR3 nucleotide sequence: TGTGCCAGTACCAGGACAGTCTTCGGTAATCAGCCCCAGCATTTT. This gives the protein CASTRTVFGNQPQHF. The V and J genes are TRBV19 and TRBJ1-5; weak D call: TRBD1 (6 bases). V was shortened by 7 bases and J by 4 bases, with 17 bases between the two germline ends. Germline V gives CDR1 LNHDA, CDR2 SQIVND (reference sequence). The CDR3 has 15 amino acids.

The CDR3 region has the DNA TGTGCCAGCAGCTCCGGATACCGACTAGCGGGGAGCTCCTACAATGAGCAGTTCTTC. Its protein is CASSSGYRLAGSSYNEQFF. The chain joins TRBV11-2 to TRBJ2-1; 11 bases are a match to TRBD2. From germline, CDR1 is SGHAT and CDR2 FQNNGV. V lost 4 bases to trimming and J lost 0 bases; unmatched junction nucleotides: 11. This CDR3 is 19 amino acids long. Combining the CDR3 with reference TRBV11-2 and TRBJ2-1 gives the whole variable domain EAGVAQSPRYKIIEKRQSVAFWCNPISGHATLYWYQQILGQGPKLLIQFQNNGVVDDSQLPKDRFSAERLKGVDSTLKIQPAKLEDSAVYLCASSSGYRLAGSSYNEQFFGPGTRLTVL.

The chain uses TRBV7-8 and TRBJ1-4, with D perhaps matching TRBD1 (6 bases). Germline V CDR1 and CDR2: SGHVS, FQNEAQ. Trimming pared 3 bases from V and 3 bases from J, leaving 11 bases between. This CDR3 comprises 15 residues. The CDR3 region is CASSFGGQANEKLFF. The CDR3 DNA sequence: TGTGCCAGCAGCTTCGGGGGGCAGGCTAATGAAAAACTGTTTTTT.

The chain joins TRBV19 to TRBJ1-3; D ambiguous. CDR1 is LNHDA and CDR2 is SQIVND in the germline V gene (reference sequence). The CDR3 has 13 amino acids. V dropped 5 bases and J dropped 0 bases, with 5 bases sitting between them. The CDR3 here is CASSASSGNTIYF. The CDR3 bases are TGTGCCAGTAGTGCGTCCTCTGGAAACACCATATATTTT.

The chain combines TRBV6-2 or TRBV6-3 with TRBJ2-7; TRBD1 is a possible D gene (6 bases). The CDR3 loop spans 16 amino acids. V lost 0 bases and J lost 3, with 15 bases in between. Germline V lookup: CDR1 MNHEY, CDR2 SVGEGT. CDR3 in DNA: TGTGCCAGCAGTTACTCAACGAGACAGGACGGCTACGAGCAGTACTTC. It specifies CASSYSTRQDGYEQYF.

This chain uses TRBV10-1 with TRBJ2-1; TRBD2 might be the D (7 bases). The ends were cut back, 3 bases at V and 7 bases at J, with 13 bases in the middle. This CDR3 contains 14 residues. The V gene's germline CDR1 is WNHNN and CDR2 SYGVQD (reference sequence). CDR3 DNA: TGCGCCAGCAGTGAAGGGGGGGTTAGGAATGAGCAGTTCTTC. Translating gives CASSEGGVRNEQFF.

The rearrangement joins TRBV10-3 to TRBJ2-3; D gene unclear. From germline, CDR1 is ENHRY and CDR2 SYGVKD. Trimming left V 5 bases short and J 4 bases short, with 13 bases between. The CDR3 has 14 amino acids. For the CDR3, the DNA is TGTGCCATCAGTCTAGAAGTTGGCCCAGATACGCAGTATTTT. It specifies CAISLEVGPDTQYF.

The CDR3 nucleotides are TGTGCCAGCAGTTTACGGGGGGGCAAATACGAGCAGTACTTC. It yields the protein CASSLRGGKYEQYF. The chain employs TRBV27 and TRBJ2-7; 8 bases map to TRBD2. Unmatched junction bases numbered 4, after V lost 2 bases and J lost 4 bases. The CDR3 runs 14 residues. CDR1 is MNHEY and CDR2 is SMNVEV in the germline V gene (reference sequence).

The chain uses TRBV5-4 and TRBJ2-1, with 8 bases aligning to TRBD1. This CDR3 is built from 16 residues. The V gene end was trimmed by 4 bases and the J gene end by 6 bases; junction bases not matched to a gene: 12. Germline assignment: CDR1 SGHNT and CDR2 YYREEE (reference sequence). Here the CDR3 reads CASSRPAGGSGNEQFF. For the CDR3, the DNA is TGTGCCAGCAGCCGGCCGGCAGGGGGCTCCGGCAATGAGCAGTTCTTC.

The rearrangement links TRBV23-1 to TRBJ2-2, with D tentatively TRBD1 (6 bases). TRBV23-1 is assigned to the ORF class and has an uncertain function. V shed 0 bases and J shed 0 bases, with 8 bases lying between them. The CDR3 runs 16 residues. The CDR3 sequence is CASSQSTGSNTGELFF. The CDR3 coding sequence is TGCGCCAGCAGTCAATCTACAGGGTCGAACACCGGGGAGCTGTTTTTT.

The genes are TRBV14 and TRBJ2-7; the match to TRBD2 covers 9 bases. Germline V lookup: CDR1 SGHDN, CDR2 FVKESK. Germline trimming cut 4 bases from V and 9 bases from J; bases unmatched to any gene: 37. This CDR3 region has 23 residues. CDR3 in amino acids: CASSPRAGGLIVFVSFPSVGQYF. CDR3 coding DNA: TGTGCCAGCAGCCCCCGTGCGGGGGGGCTAATCGTGTTCGTTTCGTTTCCTTCGGTAGGGCAGTACTTC. The whole variable domain, filled in from reference TRBV14 and TRBJ2-7, reads EAGVTQFPSHSVIEKGQTVTLRCDPISGHDNLYWYRRVMGKEIKFLLHFVKESKQDESGMPNNRFLAERTGGTYSTLKVQPAELEDSGVYFCASSPRAGGLIVFVSFPSVGQYFGPGTRLTVT.

CDR3 in DNA: TGCGCCAGCAGCTTGGGCAGGCCAGGAGAGACCCAGTACTTC. Encoded protein: CASSLGRPGETQYF. V is TRBV5-1 and J is TRBJ2-5; D not resolved. V was pared by 0 bases and J by 4 bases, with 10 bases between. Germline assignment: CDR1 SGHRS and CDR2 YFSETQ. The CDR3 has 14 residues. The full variable domain, rest sourced from reference TRBV5-1 and TRBJ2-5, is KAGVTQTPRYLIKTRGQQVTLSCSPISGHRSVSWYQQTPGQGLQFLFEYFSETQRNKGNFPGRFSGRQFSNSRSEMNVSTLELGDSALYLCASSLGRPGETQYFGPGTRLLVL.

The rearrangement uses TRBV4-1 and TRBJ1-5; TRBD1 matches at 8 bases. This CDR3 has 18 amino acids. V lost 1 base and J lost 2; bases outside the gene matches: 10. CDR1 and CDR2 from the germline V gene are MGHRA and YSYEKL. The CDR3 loop is CASSQASSGGRGNQPQHF. The CDR3 DNA reads as TGCGCCAGCAGCCAAGCTTCATCAGGGGGCAGGGGCAATCAGCCCCAGCATTTT.

This clone appeared many times. This chain joins TRBV19 and TRBJ2-7; D may be TRBD1 (6 bases). Trimming pared 7 bases from V and 6 bases from J, leaving 19 bases between. The CDR3 consists of 14 residues. The germline V gene has CDR1 LNHDA and CDR2 SQIVND (reference sequence). In DNA form, the CDR3 reads TGTGCCAGTAAGATTTCAGGGGATGTAGGCGAGCAGTACTTC. This gives the protein CASKISGDVGEQYF.

The gene calls are TRBV6-1 and TRBJ2-7; D call uncertain. From germline, CDR1 is MNHNS and CDR2 SASEGT. The V end lost 2 bases, the J end lost 6 bases, and 11 bases lay between the germline ends. This CDR3 region has 13 residues. CDR3 nucleotide sequence: TGTGCCAGCAGTGAAATTGCTAGTGGCGAGCAGTACTTC. Protein: CASSEIASGEQYF.

V gene TRBV2 combines with J gene TRBJ1-5; tentative D call: TRBD1 (5 bases). Germline CDR1 SNHLY, CDR2 FYNNEI. The CDR3 loop spans 14 amino acids. V was pared by 6 bases and J by 5 bases, with 14 bases between. The CDR3 reads CASRGWTNHQPQHF. The CDR3 bases are TGTGCCAGCAGGGGGTGGACAAACCATCAGCCCCAGCATTTT.

The rearrangement joins TRBV6-5 to TRBJ1-2, with D possibly TRBD1 on 6 matching bases. The CDR3 is 13 residues long. Germline lookup yields CDR1 MNHEY and CDR2 SVGAGI. Trimming stripped 8 bases from V and 0 bases from J, with 10 bases between. As DNA, the CDR3 is TGTGCCAGCTCCAGGGGAACTAACTATGGCTACACCTTC. Translating gives CASSRGTNYGYTF.

V usage is TRBV5-3 and J usage is TRBJ2-5; weak D call: TRBD1 (6 bases). TRBV5-3 is an ORF for which the function is uncertain. The V gene lost 4 bases and the J gene lost 3 bases, with 13 bases spanning the gap. The CDR3 loop spans 14 amino acids. CDR3 nucleotide sequence: TGTGCCAGAAGCCCGCCGGGACACAAAGAGACCCAGTACTTC. Encoded protein: CARSPPGHKETQYF.

This clone appeared a few times. J is TRBJ1-6 and V is TRBV14, with D hard to call. The CDR3 totals 13 residues. Germline V gene lookup returns CDR1 SGHDN and CDR2 FVKESK. With 1 base removed from V and 9 bases from J, the gap between germline ends came to 7 bases. The CDR3 protein is CASSQGLGSPLHF. The CDR3 DNA is TGTGCCAGCAGCCAAGGTCTAGGTTCACCCCTCCACTTT. Full variable domain (rest looked up from reference TRBV14 and TRBJ1-6): EAGVTQFPSHSVIEKGQTVTLRCDPISGHDNLYWYRRVMGKEIKFLLHFVKESKQDESGMPNNRFLAERTGGTYSTLKVQPAELEDSGVYFCASSQGLGSPLHFGNGTRLTVT.

This chain uses TRBV18 with TRBJ2-1; D is possibly TRBD1 (6 bases). This CDR3 has 13 residues. V lost 3 bases to trimming and J lost 5 bases, with 8 bases between them. CDR1 is KGHSH, CDR2 LQKENI, per germline. CDR3 coding DNA: TGTGCCAGCTCACCGGGGGCGGACAATGAGCAGTTCTTC. Its translation: CASSPGADNEQFF.